Shown below are 14 T cell receptor beta chains from a single sample sequenced in a study of long-term antiretroviral therapy in people with HIV. At the survey level, the v3.0 immunoSEQ assay was run. The method was immunoSEQ multiplex PCR; TCRdb's version includes in-frame clones alone and lacks a portion of them. The sample carries tens of thousands of clones, approximately 80% recorded once. Source: unsorted PBMCs, taken roughly 5.7 years after starting antiretroviral therapy. The receptors shown here come from a man aged 25 to 40 with HIV.

The chain carries TRBV7-6 and TRBJ2-7; 9 nucleotides match TRBD1. V shed 5 bases, J shed 2 bases, and the junction held 7 bases outside the gene matches. Germline V gene sequence: CDR1 SGHVS, CDR2 FNYEAQ. The CDR3 is made up of 15 amino acids. The CDR3, as DNA: TGTGCCAGCAGCAGAGAACAGGGGGCCCCCTACGAGCAGTACTTC. It yields the protein CASSREQGAPYEQYF. The full variable domain, its missing parts supplied by reference TRBV7-6 and TRBJ2-7, is GAGVSQSPRYKVTKRGQDVALRCDPISGHVSLYWYRQALGQGPEFLTYFNYEAQQDKSGLPNDRFSAERPEGSISTLTIQRTEQRDSAMYRCASSREQGAPYEQYFGPGTRLTVT.

This chain links TRBV11-2 with TRBJ2-2; 9 positions match TRBD1. V was clipped by 5 bases and J by 6 bases; unmatched bases: 10. The germline gives CDR1 SGHAT, CDR2 FQNNGV. The CDR3 spans 16 residues. CDR3 loop: CASSVTGGAVSGELFF. The CDR3 nucleotides are TGTGCCAGCAGCGTAACAGGGGGCGCGGTCTCCGGGGAGCTGTTTTTT.

V is TRBV2 and J is TRBJ2-3; 14 bases line up with TRBD2. Trimming cost V 4 bases and J 4 bases; bases outside gene matches: 4. The CDR3 spans 16 residues. Germline V CDR1 and CDR2: SNHLY, FYNNEI. CDR3 sequence reads: CASSGGTSGRSDTQYF. The CDR3 bases are TGTGCCAGCAGTGGAGGGACTAGCGGGAGATCAGATACGCAGTATTTT.

V usage is TRBV7-9 and J usage is TRBJ2-7, with TRBD2 identical over 12 bases. The CDR3 loop spans 17 amino acids. V shed 5 bases and J 3 bases; nucleotides not matched to a gene: 11. Germline CDR1 SEHNR, CDR2 FQNEAQ (reference sequence). CDR3 sequence (DNA): TGTGCCAGCAGCGGACGGGTTCTACTAGCGGGAGGCTACGAGCAGTACTTC. Encoded protein: CASSGRVLLAGGYEQYF.

The genes are TRBV11-2 and TRBJ2-1, with a weak D call TRBD2 (6 bases). The germline V gene has CDR1 SGHAT and CDR2 FQNNGV. This CDR3 contains 16 residues. V lost 2 bases and J lost 4, with 15 bases in between. The CDR3 spells CASSLRFGGQYNEQFF. The CDR3 bases are TGTGCCAGCAGCTTACGTTTCGGGGGTCAGTACAATGAGCAGTTCTTC.

This chain connects TRBV4-1 to TRBJ1-4; D perhaps matches TRBD1 (5 bases). V was clipped by 4 bases and J by 1 base, with 7 bases between them. The germline CDR1 and CDR2 sequences are MGHRA and YSYEKL. The CDR3 runs 14 residues. The CDR3 nucleotides read TGCGCCAGCAGCCGACAGCTAACTAATGAAAAACTGTTTTTT. It codes for CASSRQLTNEKLFF.

The rearrangement uses TRBV10-3 and TRBJ2-5; D unresolved. Trimming pared 3 bases from V and 4 bases from J, leaving 15 bases between. The germline V gene has CDR1 ENHRY and CDR2 SYGVKD. CDR3 length: 15 amino acids. The CDR3 loop reads CAISDSSKARETQYF. CDR3 coding DNA: TGTGCCATCAGTGATTCCTCAAAGGCTAGAGAGACCCAGTACTTC.

The DNA of the CDR3 is TGTGCCAGCAGCCAAGAACCTCCCAGCGGGAGGGTCTGGGCCAACGTCCTGACTTTC. This codes for CASSQEPPSGRVWANVLTF. J is TRBJ2-6 and V is TRBV14; TRBD2 matches at 10 bases. V was pared by 0 bases and J by 5 bases, with 10 bases of the junction left unmatched. This CDR3 has 19 amino acids. From germline, CDR1 is SGHDN and CDR2 FVKESK.

V usage is TRBV7-2 and J usage is TRBJ1-5; 10 bases are a match to TRBD1. V lost 5 bases to trimming and J lost 11 bases; unmatched junction nucleotides: 9. Germline V gives CDR1 SGHTA, CDR2 FQGNSA. The CDR3 is 14 residues long. The CDR3 is CASSRDRGLRAQHF. For the CDR3, the DNA is TGTGCCAGCAGCCGTGACAGGGGGCTGAGAGCCCAGCATTTT.

V is TRBV9 and J is TRBJ2-2, with D tentatively TRBD2 (5 bases). V lost 0 bases and J lost 4, with 13 bases in between. The CDR3 length is 16 residues. Germline lookup yields CDR1 SGDLS and CDR2 YYNGEE. The chain's CDR3 is CASSVGALASTGELFF. DNA of the CDR3: TGTGCCAGCAGCGTAGGGGCTCTAGCTAGCACCGGGGAGCTGTTTTTT.

The chain combines TRBV14 with TRBJ2-7; 7 bases are a match to TRBD2. The CDR3 spans 13 residues. V lost 1 base to trimming and J lost 4 bases; unmatched junction nucleotides: 1. Germline loops: CDR1 SGHDN, CDR2 FVKESK. The CDR3 DNA sequence: TGTGCCAGCAGCCAAGTTAGCGGGTACGAGCAGTACTTC. Translated, it gives CASSQVSGYEQYF.

This sequence joins TRBV19 and TRBJ1-6; 8 positions match TRBD1. This CDR3 is built from 15 residues. V gave up 3 bases and J gave up 10 bases; unmatched junction bases: 8. The germline V gene has CDR1 LNHDA and CDR2 SQIVND (reference sequence). The CDR3 loop reads CASSIVTGGLSPLHF. CDR3 in DNA: TGTGCCAGTAGTATTGTCACAGGGGGTTTATCACCCCTCCACTTT.

This chain connects TRBV30 to TRBJ2-1; 10 bases are a match to TRBD1. J gave up 8 bases and V 1 base, and 11 bases lay outside the gene matches. This CDR3 spans 16 amino acids. Germline values: CDR1 GTSNPN, CDR2 SVGIG (reference sequence). The CDR3 nucleotides read TGTGCCTGGAGTGCCTTGACAGGGGGCTTTCTGGATGAGCAGTTCTTC. Encoded protein: CAWSALTGGFLDEQFF.

This clone was observed a handful of times. The chain is built from TRBV27 and TRBJ2-3; no reliable D call. Germline loops: CDR1 MNHEY, CDR2 SMNVEV (reference sequence). Between the trimmed V and J ends, which lost 6 bases and 4 bases, there was a span of 8 bases. The CDR3 runs 12 residues. The CDR3 spells CASSQLSDTQYF. CDR3 in DNA: TGTGCCAGCAGCCAGTTGTCAGATACGCAGTATTTT.